This is a list of T cell receptor beta chains from one sample in a study of regulatory T cells in long-lasting Graves disease. TCRdb re-called the multiplex PCR reads through MiXCR, storing one row per CDR3 protein. The data hold some 240,000 distinct CDR3 sequences, with around 20% observed a single time. This sample was shared with a second study, whose subject was T cells in Graves' hyperthyroidism and ophthalmopathy.

The sequencing here drew on peripheral blood mononuclear cells (PBMCs), taken at new diagnosis, from a patient treated with antithyroid drugs. These receptor sequences come from a woman between 25 and 40 years old with Graves disease. Both conserved end residues are part of each CDR3. The order of the fields is V gene, CDR3 protein.

TRBV5-1 | CASKLGGLVYADTQYF
TRBV28 | CASSQGQSPWGLAGVGGETQYF
TRBV28 | CASSSTPGGYTEAFF
TRBV12-3/TRBV12-4 | CASSWGRHQQETQYF
TRBV6-1 | CASTPRGGLSGNTIYF
TRBV5-8 | CASNLLQGSHEQYF
TRBV20-1 | CSARSRRYNTEAFF
TRBV11-2 | CASTGNVGYEQYF
TRBV6-2/TRBV6-3 | CASTPSGSEAFF
TRBV7-9 | CASKPLGPDTQYF
TRBV7-8 | CASSPGQHTQYF
TRBV7-6 | CASSPGTGNGIQYF
TRBV6-2/TRBV6-3 | CASTELAGTIYEQYF
TRBV7-2 | CASSLVFEAFF
TRBV20-1 | CSARLSPGGTEAFF
TRBV2 | CASTAALVRDGERAFF
TRBV12-5 | CASAGTGDTSLVATNEKLFF
TRBV6-5 | CASSYMMNTEAFF
TRBV18 | CASSPSDDSAKNIQYF
TRBV5-8 | CASSLRGRGAISYGYTF
TRBV20-1 | CSASLPGQGIHGYTF
TRBV12-3/TRBV12-4 | CASSLAGYYEQYF
TRBV10-3 | CAISALAGYNEQFF
TRBV11-2 | CASSVRGIGRNEQFF
TRBV5-5 | CASSFGTGAVGTQYF
TRBV6-5 | CASSSSGLGTGGNTIYF
TRBV30 | CAWSADIIQPQHF
TRBV28 | CASSLFWTSGSVSYEQYF
TRBV19 | CASSTGFEQYF
TRBV29-1 | CSVRTSGTNTGELFF
TRBV2 | CAWRGIWNTGELFF
TRBV2 | CASSEGPRTSGSQLTDTQYF
TRBV28 | CASSSDRGLGGYTF
TRBV29-1 | CSVDDGYGYTF
TRBV29-1 | CSVCPTSGSYIRQFF
TRBV20-1 | CSALSPSGNTIYF
TRBV11-3 | CASSFGGNYGYTF
TRBV12-5 | CASAGGVTYEQYF
TRBV9 | CASSVGGVYGYTF
TRBV5-6 | CASSGGTGERVNEQFF
TRBV28 | CASRHPGQVTGQPQHF
TRBV7-2 | CASSPSPSGELFF
TRBV27 | CASSRRNQETQYF
TRBV11-3 | CASSTGDTDTQYF
TRBV11-2 | CASSSPGRGSSYNEQFF
TRBV5-1 | CASSLVGLAGNEQFF